The sequence of this T cell receptor (beta chain) was determined in a study of beta chain features in type 1 diabetes. Findings of the study overall: Cells that show high TCR expression could be over-represented by cDNA sequencing.

The CDR3 has 20 residues. Germline values: CDR1 SGHDN, CDR2 FVKESK. V shed 0 bases, J shed 9 bases, and the junction held 17 bases outside the gene matches. As every portion of the isolated RNA was reverse transcribed, the sequencing read expressed TCRB transcripts. Produced via immunoSEQ multiplex PCR; TCRdb's table is partial and in-frame only. The sample lists about 150,000 clones; roughly a tenth were seen once. Comments on this clone: The antigen remains unidentified.

This clonotype was obtained from a man between 18 and 35 years old in good health. What was sequenced was central memory CD4+ T cells from blood. The chain carries TRBV14 and TRBJ1-6; 10 positions agree with TRBD1. In nucleotides, the CDR3 is TGTGCCAGCAGCCAAGATCCGAGCGGGACAGGGGTTAGGGTTGGTTCACCCCTCCACTTT. Translating gives CASSQDPSGTGVRVGSPLHF. Full variable domain (remainder filled in from reference TRBV14 and TRBJ1-6): EAGVTQFPSHSVIEKGQTVTLRCDPISGHDNLYWYRRVMGKEIKFLLHFVKESKQDESGMPNNRFLAERTGGTYSTLKVQPAELEDSGVYFCASSQDPSGTGVRVGSPLHFGNGTRLTVT.